Given below is one T cell receptor (beta chain) in context. What it binds is unknown. TCRdb keeps only in-frame clones here, not all; method: immunoSEQ multiplex PCR. The repertoire has about 50,000 clones, approximately 91% of them found once; the top ten carry 3.6%. Between the trimmed V and J ends, which lost 7 bases and 4 bases, there was a span of 19 bases. The CDR3 totals 15 residues. Germline-derived CDR1 and CDR2 are MDHEN and SYDVKM. The sample comes from a study of OX40 agonist ivuxolimab in advanced cancers. Study at large: Among those enrolled, mean age was 60 years (range roughly 23 to 85) and about 81% were male. General study findings and limits: At 0.1 to 3.0 mg/kg and by week 6, CD4+ and CD8+ T cells in the blood had expanded clonally.

The rearrangement links TRBV28 to TRBJ1-1, with D perhaps TRBD1 (6 bases). This sequence was found in an adult with an advanced solid tumor such as melanoma, head and neck, liver or kidney cancer. Specimen: CD4+ or CD8+ T cells sorted from blood, collected in a trial of the OX40 agonist ivuxolimab. The CDR3 DNA is TGTGCCAGCACCCTTGCCAGGGGTGGTGGCACTGAAGCTTTCTTT. It codes for CASTLARGGGTEAFF.